This T cell receptor beta chain was captured in a study of blood T cell repertoires in COVID-19. Participants were aged roughly 18 to 90 years, lived in some 23 US areas, and enrolled virtually. Assay: immunoSEQ multiplex PCR; the TCRdb copy retains only in-frame clones and omits some. The sample has under 250,000 clones, over 80% seen once. This CDR3 is built from 19 residues. Germline CDR1 reads KGHSH; CDR2 reads LQKENI. V shed 2 bases, J shed 10 bases, and the junction held 19 bases outside the gene matches. The sequenced sample was PBMCs or T cells enriched from blood (not recorded which). The rearrangement uses TRBV18 and TRBJ2-1, with 11 bases aligning to TRBD2. This TCR was sampled from a woman in her thirties with acute COVID-19. CDR3 loop: CASSPFGKLSGGAFGEQFF. The CDR3 DNA sequence: TGTGCCAGCTCACCATTCGGAAAACTTAGCGGGGGGGCCTTTGGCGAGCAGTTCTTC.